Listed below are T cell receptor beta chains from one sample, sequenced in a study of T-cell memory formation after mild COVID-19. TCRdb called the 5' RACE reads again in MiXCR, with one record for every CDR3 protein. This sample has 540,000 or so distinct CDR3 sequences, with about a fifth found just once. Sequencing used PBMCs or a T cell subset sorted from them (not recorded which). The receptors were gathered from an adult woman who had mild COVID-19 (a few samples of this study predate the infection). Cell type and time point are not known. CDR3s include the opening cysteine and the closing phenylalanine or tryptophan. A D gene is named only where the DNA matches it firmly. Expanded clones get a size class; other rows say once, few or many, or leave the size out.

CSASPTSGNTDTQYF TGCAGTGCGAGCCCCACTAGCGGGAACACAGATACGCAGTATTTT TRBV20-1 few TRBD2 TRBJ2-3
CASSVRTDSGANVLTF TGTGCCAGCAGCGTACGGACAGACTCTGGGGCCAACGTCCTGACTTTC TRBV9 few . TRBJ2-6
CASSPLRVHTGELFF TGTGCCAGCAGCCCACTAAGGGTACATACCGGGGAGCTGTTTTTT TRBV7-2 few . TRBJ2-2
CASSQDGTGGSTDTQYF TGTGCCAGCAGCCAAGATGGAACGGGGGGGAGCACAGATACGCAGTATTTT TRBV4-2 . TRBD2 TRBJ2-3
CASSPTSGTTGELFF TGTGCCAGCAGCCCAACTAGCGGAACCACCGGGGAGCTGTTTTTT TRBV7-2 few TRBD2 TRBJ2-2
CASSLDAGLNYGYTF TGCGCCAGCAGCTTGGATGCAGGGCTTAACTATGGCTACACCTTC TRBV5-1 few . TRBJ1-2
CASSLESEDTEAFF TGTGCCAGCAGCTTAGAATCGGAGGACACTGAAGCTTTCTTT TRBV11-3 . . TRBJ1-1
CASSKGQGSPNTEAFF TGTGCCAGCAGCAAAGGCCAGGGCAGTCCAAACACTGAAGCTTTCTTT TRBV21-1 . . TRBJ1-1
CASSQVAWDAANSPLHF TGCGCCAGCAGCCAAGTAGCTTGGGACGCGGCAAATTCACCCCTCCACTTT TRBV4-1 few . TRBJ1-6
CASSAGRSYEQYF TGCGCCAGTTCAGCGGGGCGCTCCTACGAGCAGTACTTC TRBV4-1 few TRBD2 TRBJ2-7
CASSFLAGAYEQFF TGTGCCAGCAGTTTCTTGGCGGGAGCCTATGAGCAGTTCTTC TRBV12-3/TRBV12-4 few TRBD2 TRBJ2-1
CSGVLPAYNEQFF TGCAGCGGGGTTTTACCCGCCTACAATGAGCAGTTCTTC TRBV29-1 many . TRBJ2-1
CAWSQGAGANVLTF TGTGCCTGGAGTCAGGGCGCTGGGGCCAACGTCCTGACTTTC TRBV30 few . TRBJ2-6
CATSVGLGARETQYF TGTGCCACCAGTGTTGGTTTGGGGGCGAGGGAGACCCAGTACTTC TRBV24-1 few . TRBJ2-5
CASSAGGGRNTIYF TGTGCCAGCAGCGCCGGGGGGGGCCGGAACACCATATATTTT TRBV12-3/TRBV12-4 many . TRBJ1-3
CASKVIEYSPLHF TGTGCCAGCAAGGTTATCGAGTATTCACCCCTCCACTTT TRBV6-6 . . TRBJ1-6
CASSFFENTEAFF TGTGCCAGCAGCTTCTTCGAAAACACTGAAGCTTTCTTT TRBV11-2 . . TRBJ1-1
CASSPRTGGGGEAFF TGTGCCAGCAGCCCTCGGACAGGGGGCGGCGGTGAAGCTTTCTTT TRBV7-2 few TRBD1 TRBJ1-1
CASAESAGQTGELFF TGTGCCAGCGCCGAGTCAGCGGGGCAGACCGGGGAGCTGTTTTTT TRBV6-4 . TRBD2 TRBJ2-2
CSASQDTQYF TGCAGTGCTAGCCAAGATACGCAGTATTTT TRBV20-1 many . TRBJ2-3
CASSLGSVNYGYTF TGTGCCAGCAGCTTAGGGTCAGTCAACTATGGCTACACCTTC TRBV7-2 . . TRBJ1-2
CASTRALAYEQFF TGTGCCAGCACCCGGGCACTAGCCTATGAGCAGTTCTTC TRBV5-5 few . TRBJ2-1
CASTPEGRPSYNEQFF TGTGCCAGCACCCCTGAGGGACGGCCCTCCTACAATGAGCAGTTCTTC TRBV5-8 . . TRBJ2-1
CASSQDPGRNNSPLHF TGCGCCAGCAGCCAGGATCCGGGACGGAATAATTCACCCCTCCACTTT TRBV4-1 . . TRBJ1-6
CASSSVYNEQFF TGCGCCAGCAGCTCAGTCTACAATGAGCAGTTCTTC TRBV5-1 few . TRBJ2-1
CATSDLRTGHGYTF TGTGCCACCAGTGATTTGAGGACGGGACATGGCTACACCTTC TRBV24-1 . . TRBJ1-2
CASSRLAGGPGEQYF TGTGCCAGCAGTCGACTAGCGGGAGGGCCGGGGGAGCAGTACTTC TRBV6-6 once TRBD2 TRBJ2-7
CASSLKGPGLLDIQYF TGTGCCAGCAGCTTAAAGGGACCGGGACTTCTTGACATTCAGTACTTC TRBV7-9 . . TRBJ2-4
CASSQGNYRDSSYEQYF TGCGCCAGCAGCCAAGGCAACTACCGGGACAGCTCCTACGAGCAGTACTTC TRBV4-1 few TRBD1 TRBJ2-7
CASRRNQGAVNEQFF TGTGCCAGCAGAAGAAATCAGGGGGCTGTCAATGAGCAGTTCTTC TRBV6-6 . TRBD1 TRBJ2-1
CASSWSRISDEQYF TGCGCCAGCAGCTGGTCCAGGATTAGCGACGAGCAGTACTTC TRBV5-1 . . TRBJ2-7
CASSLRQYPASYEQYF TGCGCCAGCAGCCTCAGACAATACCCAGCCTCCTACGAGCAGTACTTC TRBV5-1 few . TRBJ2-7